This TCR beta chain was recovered during a study of cytomegalovirus exposure and HLA in healthy donors. Study observations and caveats: A highly shared variant cluster was judged a likely technical artifact. Later findings reportedly placed an Asian-associated ancestry cluster below the approximately 670-donor mean for N-insertions.

PCR employed 60 Vbeta and 13 Jbeta primers. Some clones are missing from TCRdb's copy, which holds only in-frame ones; the method was immunoSEQ multiplex PCR. The table has roughly 110,000 clones, roughly three quarters seen once. The V segment lost 4 bases and the J segment 5 bases; nucleotides outside the gene matches: 5. The CDR3 extends over 14 amino acids. Per germline, CDR1 SNHLY and CDR2 FYNNEI. The count of this clone is one. Its antigen is not identified. The sequencing sample was made of PBMCs. The TCR sequence derives from a middle-aged woman in good health and CMV-seropositive. The rearrangement links TRBV2 to TRBJ1-5, with 7 bases matching TRBD1. CDR3 region: CASSGQGVYQPQHF. CDR3 in DNA: TGTGCCAGCAGTGGTCAGGGGGTGTATCAGCCCCAGCATTTT.